This T cell receptor beta chain derives from a study of cytomegalovirus exposure and HLA in healthy donors. Concerning this clone itself: The antigen remains unidentified.

This CDR3 is built from 15 residues. The germline gives CDR1 SNHLY, CDR2 FYNNEI. The V end lost 4 bases, the J end lost 3 bases, and 12 bases lay between the germline ends. In the PCR, 60 Vbeta and 13 Jbeta primers were used. Libraries were prepared by immunoSEQ multiplex PCR; TCRdb keeps only in-frame clonotypes and omits some of them. The table records around 200,000 clones, roughly 73% of them present only once. Study results and caveats: Presence/absence comparisons presumed near-even sequencing depth among donors. Among donors in an Asian-associated ancestry cluster, a later analysis reportedly found fewer N-insertions than the roughly 650-donor mean. At a 0.05 false discovery rate, a later analysis found around 15,000 TCR beta sequences to be associated with HLA alleles. Immune exposure information comprised only CMV serostatus.

This chain joins TRBV2 and TRBJ1-4; D gene ambiguous. The specimen was PBMCs. The source is a female donor in good health and CMV-seronegative. The CDR3 here is CASSANRGSNEKLFF. The CDR3 region has the DNA TGTGCCAGCAGTGCCAATAGAGGCTCTAATGAAAAACTGTTTTTT.